Presented here are 21 T cell receptor beta chains from one specimen sequenced in a study of shared clonotypes between healthy human individuals. CD45RO-negative cells were positively selected for CCR7, leaving out terminally differentiated effector memory CD45RA+ cells. Assay: immunoSEQ multiplex PCR; the TCRdb copy retains only in-frame clones and omits some. The data show 650,000 to 800,000 clones, around 90% seen once. Sequences were obtained from naive CD8+ T cells sorted from blood. The receptors were gathered from a man aged 25 to 40 in good health.

The chain employs TRBV28 and TRBJ2-1, with 9 nucleotides matching TRBD1. This CDR3 region has 15 residues. Germline lookup yields CDR1 MDHEN and CDR2 SYDVKM. J lost 9 bases, V lost 1 base, and 7 bases had no gene match. The CDR3 sequence: CASSLYGTGSSEQFF. CDR3 bases: TGTGCCAGCAGTTTATACGGGACAGGGTCTAGTGAGCAGTTCTTC.

This clone was observed a few times. The chain links TRBV28 to TRBJ1-1; 7 bases are a match to TRBD1. With V trimmed by 4 bases and J by 0 bases, 5 bases remained unmatched. The CDR3 length is 15 residues. From germline, CDR1 is MDHEN and CDR2 SYDVKM. CDR3 sequence reads: CASSSRTGLNTEAFF. CDR3 coding DNA: TGTGCCAGCAGTTCCAGGACAGGATTGAACACTGAAGCTTTCTTT.

The chain combines TRBV25-1 with TRBJ1-1; D ambiguous. There are 15 residues in the CDR3. Per the germline V gene, CDR1 is MGHDK and CDR2 is SYGVNS. Trimming removed 3 bases at V and 4 bases at J, with 15 bases between. CDR3 amino acids: CASSDPQLGRTEAFF. The CDR3 DNA reads as TGTGCCAGCAGTGATCCACAACTAGGGCGCACTGAAGCTTTCTTT. The full variable domain, with the rest looked up from reference TRBV25-1 and TRBJ1-1, is EADIYQTPRYLVIGTGKKITLECSQTMGHDKMYWYQQDPGMELHLIHYSYGVNSTEKGDLSSESTVSRIRTEHFPLTLESARPSHTSQYLCASSDPQLGRTEAFFGQGTRLTVV.

The chain employs TRBV14 and TRBJ1-1; D uncertain. The CDR3 has 14 residues. V lost 4 bases to trimming and J lost 7 bases, with 16 bases between them. Looked up from germline, CDR1 is SGHDN and CDR2 is FVKESK. CDR3 sequence: CASSPLGFEVEAFF. The DNA of the CDR3 is TGTGCCAGCAGCCCCCTAGGTTTTGAGGTTGAAGCTTTCTTT.

The chain employs TRBV9 and TRBJ2-1, with D perhaps matching TRBD1 (8 bases). Germline assignment: CDR1 SGDLS and CDR2 YYNGEE. The CDR3 sequence is 17 residues long. V lost 0 bases, J lost 7 bases, and 20 bases lay in between. CDR3 DNA: TGTGCCAGCAGCGTAGGGGCAGGGGGCGGGAGTGGGAATGAGCAGTTCTTC. Its protein product is CASSVGAGGGSGNEQFF. Full variable domain (outside the CDR3, taken from reference TRBV9 and TRBJ2-1): DSGVTQTPKHLITATGQRVTLRCSPRSGDLSVYWYQQSLDQGLQFLIQYYNGEERAKGNILERFSAQQFPDLHSELNLSSLELGDSALYFCASSVGAGGGSGNEQFFGPGTRLTVL.

V usage is TRBV28 and J usage is TRBJ2-1; unclear D gene. Trimming removed 3 bases at V and 7 bases at J, with 4 bases between. CDR3 length: 11 amino acids. Germline CDR1 reads MDHEN; CDR2 reads SYDVKM. Written as DNA, the CDR3 is TGTGCCAGCAGTTTGATGAATGAGCAGTTCTTC. This translates into CASSLMNEQFF.

The chain couples TRBV5-1 to TRBJ2-1; D is unresolved. Looked up from germline, CDR1 is SGHRS and CDR2 is YFSETQ. There are 13 residues in the CDR3. The V end lost 0 bases, the J end lost 5 bases, and 6 bases lay between the germline ends. CDR3 residues: CASSLALNNEQFF. The CDR3 DNA is TGCGCCAGCAGCTTGGCCTTAAACAATGAGCAGTTCTTC.

The chain carries TRBV5-6 and TRBJ2-7; no clear D. The CDR3 is 13 residues long. Trimming shortened V by 4 bases and J by 0 bases, and 8 bases separated the two germline ends. Germline V gives CDR1 SGHDT, CDR2 YYEEEE. CDR3 in amino acids: CASSPGSSYEQYF. In nucleotides, the CDR3 is TGTGCCAGCAGCCCAGGAAGCTCCTACGAGCAGTACTTC.

CDR3 loop: CAWSVWEYTQYF. CDR3 in DNA: TGTGCCTGGAGTGTATGGGAGTATACGCAGTATTTT. The rearrangement joins TRBV30 to TRBJ2-3, with TRBD2 as a possible D gene (5 bases). Trimming took off 0 bases at V and 7 bases at J, with 8 bases between the two ends. Germline CDR1 GTSNPN, CDR2 SVGIG (reference sequence). This CDR3 spans 12 amino acids.

This chain joins TRBV21-1 and TRBJ2-2. TRBV21-1 is listed as a pseudogene. The CDR3 runs 17 residues. The CDR3 is CASSYGGPGGMVGELFF. The CDR3 DNA sequence: TGTGCCAGCAGCTATGGGGGGCCCGGCGGGATGGTCGGGGAGCTGTTTTTT.

V usage is TRBV18 and J usage is TRBJ1-5; no clear D gene. V was shortened by 5 bases and J by 5 bases, with 16 bases between the two germline ends. CDR1 and CDR2 (germline): KGHSH, LQKENI. The CDR3 spans 15 residues. The CDR3 is CASSTKQHPYQPQHF. The CDR3 DNA sequence: TGTGCCAGCTCAACGAAGCAACACCCTTATCAGCCCCAGCATTTT.

The V call is TRBV6-1, the J call TRBJ2-7; 7 bases are a match to TRBD1. V trimming: 2 bases; J trimming: 0 bases; junction bases outside the gene matches: 4. From germline, CDR1 is MNHNS and CDR2 SASEGT. The length of the CDR3 is 15 residues. The CDR3 protein is CASSERGTVSYEQYF. The CDR3 DNA sequence: TGTGCCAGCAGTGAAAGGGGGACAGTCTCCTACGAGCAGTACTTC.

The gene calls are TRBV28 and TRBJ2-7; weak D call: TRBD1 (5 bases). CDR1 MDHEN and CDR2 SYDVKM come from the germline V gene. This CDR3 has 13 amino acids. V was trimmed by 6 bases and J by 6 bases, leaving 15 bases between them. This CDR3 is CASSRSPGIEQYF. The CDR3 DNA is TGTGCCAGCAGCCGATCTCCAGGGATCGAGCAGTACTTC.

The rearrangement uses TRBV27 and TRBJ2-7; D gene unclear. V was clipped by 2 bases and J by 0 bases, with 8 bases between them. From germline, CDR1 is MNHEY and CDR2 SMNVEV (reference sequence). This CDR3 region has 14 residues. CDR3 sequence reads: CASSLTVFSYEQYF. CDR3 DNA: TGTGCCAGCAGTTTAACAGTCTTCTCCTACGAGCAGTACTTC.

CDR3 amino acids: CASSSGLMSGSSHEQYF. DNA of the CDR3: TGTGCCAGCAGCTCTGGGTTAATGAGCGGGAGTTCCCACGAGCAGTACTTC. The chain carries TRBV11-2 and TRBJ2-7, with 8 bases matching TRBD2. V shed 4 bases and J 5 bases; nucleotides not matched to a gene: 16. This CDR3 comprises 17 residues. Germline V gives CDR1 SGHAT, CDR2 FQNNGV. The full variable domain, completed using reference TRBV11-2 and TRBJ2-7, is EAGVAQSPRYKIIEKRQSVAFWCNPISGHATLYWYQQILGQGPKLLIQFQNNGVVDDSQLPKDRFSAERLKGVDSTLKIQPAKLEDSAVYLCASSSGLMSGSSHEQYFGPGTRLTVT.

This chain connects TRBV5-1 to TRBJ1-1; perhaps TRBD1 as D (5 bases). V was shortened by 1 base and J by 0 bases, with 7 bases between the two germline ends. The CDR3 totals 14 residues. Germline CDR1 is SGHRS and CDR2 is YFSETQ. The CDR3 loop is CASSLWGMNTEAFF. Written as DNA, the CDR3 is TGCGCCAGCAGCTTGTGGGGGATGAACACTGAAGCTTTCTTT.

The rearrangement links TRBV5-4 to TRBJ2-7, with D maybe TRBD2 (5 bases). The CDR3 contains 17 residues. Trimming took off 0 bases at V and 3 bases at J, with 19 bases between the two ends. The germline V gene has CDR1 SGHNT and CDR2 YYREEE (reference sequence). The CDR3 reads CASSLDPWTEADYEQYF. The CDR3 DNA follows: TGTGCCAGCAGCTTGGACCCGTGGACGGAGGCAGACTACGAGCAGTACTTC.

The V gene is TRBV29-1, the J gene TRBJ2-3, with TRBD2 as a possible D gene (6 bases). This CDR3 is built from 14 residues. Germline V lookup: CDR1 SQVTM, CDR2 ANQGSEA. V lost 7 bases, J lost 6 bases, and 20 bases lay in between. The chain's CDR3 is CSAGRLALKDTQYF. CDR3 nucleotide sequence: TGCAGCGCAGGGAGGCTAGCTCTTAAGGATACGCAGTATTTT.

Here the CDR3 DNA reads TGTGCCAGCAGCCCCCTGGCAGGCTCCTACAATGAGCAGTTCTTC. Protein sequence: CASSPLAGSYNEQFF. V is TRBV11-3 and J is TRBJ2-1, with D uncertain. CDR1 and CDR2 from the germline V gene are SGHNT and YENEEA. V was clipped by 5 bases and J by 0 bases, with 11 bases between them. The CDR3 has 15 amino acids.

The chain links TRBV28 to TRBJ2-4; TRBD1 aligns across 7 bases. J gave up 0 bases and V 5 bases, and 10 bases lay outside the gene matches. Germline CDR1 and CDR2: MDHEN and SYDVKM. The CDR3 length is 17 residues. The CDR3: CASSVPGQILAKNIQYF. For the CDR3, the DNA is TGTGCCAGCAGTGTACCGGGACAGATACTAGCCAAAAACATTCAGTACTTC. Full variable domain (remainder filled in from reference TRBV28 and TRBJ2-4): DVKVTQSSRYLVKRTGEKVFLECVQDMDHENMFWYRQDPGLGLRLIYFSYDVKMKEKGDIPEGYSVSREKKERFSLILESASTNQTSMYLCASSVPGQILAKNIQYFGAGTRLSVL.

The V and J genes are TRBV27 and TRBJ2-7, with 8 bases lining up with TRBD1. CDR1 and CDR2 from the germline V gene are MNHEY and SMNVEV (reference sequence). With 5 bases clipped from V and 4 bases from J, the junction kept 19 bases outside the gene matches. The CDR3 is made up of 18 amino acids. The CDR3 loop reads CASSPQPGTGYTGYEQYF. In DNA, the CDR3 is TGTGCCAGCAGTCCCCAACCCGGGACAGGTTATACAGGATACGAGCAGTACTTC.